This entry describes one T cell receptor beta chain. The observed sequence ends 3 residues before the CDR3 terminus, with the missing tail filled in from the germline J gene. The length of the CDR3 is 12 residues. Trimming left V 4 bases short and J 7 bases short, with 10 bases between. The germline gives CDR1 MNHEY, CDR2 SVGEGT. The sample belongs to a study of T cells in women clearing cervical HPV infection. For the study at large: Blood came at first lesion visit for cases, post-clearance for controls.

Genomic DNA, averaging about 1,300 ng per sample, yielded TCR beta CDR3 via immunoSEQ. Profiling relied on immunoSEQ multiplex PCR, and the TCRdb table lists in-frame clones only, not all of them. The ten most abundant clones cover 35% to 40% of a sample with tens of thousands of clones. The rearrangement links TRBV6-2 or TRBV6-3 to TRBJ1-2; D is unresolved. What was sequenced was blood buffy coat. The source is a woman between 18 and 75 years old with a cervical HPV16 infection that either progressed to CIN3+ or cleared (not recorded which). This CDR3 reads CASSLAGFGYTF. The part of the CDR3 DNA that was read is TGTGCCAGCAGTTTGGCGGGTTTTGGC.